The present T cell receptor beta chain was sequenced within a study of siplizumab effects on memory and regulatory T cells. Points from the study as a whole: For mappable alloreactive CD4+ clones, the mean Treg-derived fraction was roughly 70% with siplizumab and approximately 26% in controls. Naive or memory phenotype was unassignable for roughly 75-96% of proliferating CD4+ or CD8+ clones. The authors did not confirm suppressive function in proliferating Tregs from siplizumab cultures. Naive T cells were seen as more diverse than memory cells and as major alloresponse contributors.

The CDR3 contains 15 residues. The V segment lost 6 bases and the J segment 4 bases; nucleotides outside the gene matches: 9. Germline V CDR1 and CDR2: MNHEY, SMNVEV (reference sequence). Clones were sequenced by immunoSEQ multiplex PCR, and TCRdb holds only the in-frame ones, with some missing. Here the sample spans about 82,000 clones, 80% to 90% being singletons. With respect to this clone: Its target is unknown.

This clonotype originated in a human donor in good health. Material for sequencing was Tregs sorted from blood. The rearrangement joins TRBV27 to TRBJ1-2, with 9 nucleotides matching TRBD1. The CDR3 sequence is CASSPGTGLSYGYTF. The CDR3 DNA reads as TGTGCCAGCAGCCCCGGGACAGGGCTTTCCTATGGCTACACCTTC.